The source of this TCR beta chain is a study of T cells expressing NK-cell markers. Per the germline V gene, CDR1 is KGHDR and CDR2 is SFDVKD. The CDR3 loop spans 13 amino acids. Using the 5' RACE reads, TCRdb records one entry per CDR3 protein without DNA. Recorded here are approximately 550,000 distinct CDR3 sequences; the top ten clones represent approximately 3.6%. Sequencing was carried out using blood T cells: a sorted CD56 or NKG2C T cell subset, CD4+ or CD8+ T cells, or bulk PBMC T cells (not recorded which). V gene TRBV24-1 combines with J gene TRBJ2-5; TCRdb's D call, TRBD2, is unchecked because there is no DNA. The clonotype comes from a young man in good health. Here the CDR3 reads CATSELAGGTQYF.